Listed here are 21 T cell receptor beta chains from one sample, sequenced in a study of T-cell reconstitution after alpha-beta-depleted transplantation in children. Unique molecular identifiers were used in preparing the TCRbeta library. TCRdb re-called the PCR reads through MiXCR, storing one row per CDR3 protein. This table holds around 94,000 distinct CDR3 sequences, roughly 7.2% found once. The sequenced sample was PBMCs, obtained before TCRalphabeta/CD19-depleted stem cell transplant. These receptors all stem from a boy aged 2 to 10 with acute lymphoblastic leukemia, due to receive a stem cell transplant.

This clonotype showed up many times. The V and J genes are TRBV20-1 and TRBJ2-1; a possible D gene is TRBD2 (6 bases). Germline V gene lookup returns CDR1 DFQATT and CDR2 SNEGSKA (reference sequence). Trimming removed 3 bases from V and 0 bases from J, with 12 bases in between. The CDR3 extends over 15 amino acids. DNA of the CDR3: TGCAGTGCTAGGGAGGGCCCAGACTCCTACAATGAGCAGTTCTTC. Encoded protein: CSAREGPDSYNEQFF.

This clonotype was detected only a few times. V usage is TRBV6-2 or TRBV6-3 and J usage is TRBJ2-3; D gene ambiguous. Germline values: CDR1 MNHEY, CDR2 SVGEGT. CDR3 length equals 15 residues. The germline V and J ends were trimmed by 6 bases and 3 bases, with 16 bases remaining between them. The CDR3 sequence is CASSLLTPSTDTQYF. Here the CDR3 DNA reads TGTGCCAGCAGCCTATTAACACCTTCGACAGATACGCAGTATTTT.

This clonotype came up a few times. V is TRBV4-2 and J is TRBJ2-7, with D perhaps matching TRBD2 (6 bases). CDR1 is LGHNA and CDR2 is YNFKEQ in the germline V gene. The CDR3 runs 13 residues. V lost 4 bases and J 7 bases, leaving 14 bases between the germline ends. The CDR3, as DNA: TGTGCCAGCAGCCCCCGCGGGACGGAAGAGCAGTACTTC. Translated: CASSPRGTEEQYF.

This clonotype showed up just a few times. V gene TRBV5-1 combines with J gene TRBJ2-1; weak D call: TRBD1 (5 bases). Germline CDR1 reads SGHRS; CDR2 reads YFSETQ. V was trimmed by 3 bases and J by 12 bases, leaving 10 bases between them. The length of the CDR3 is 11 residues. The CDR3 region has the DNA TGCGCCAGCAGCTGGGGCCTTGGGCAGTTCTTC. This codes for CASSWGLGQFF.

This clonotype was seen a few times. This chain connects TRBV5-6 to TRBJ2-5; TRBD1 agrees at 7 bases. Germline CDR1 is SGHDT and CDR2 is YYEEEE. The CDR3 has 13 amino acids. J lost 2 bases, V lost 3 bases, and 1 base had no gene match. CDR3 bases: TGTGCCAGCAGCTGGGACAGACAAGAGACCCAGTACTTC. As protein: CASSWDRQETQYF.

In this sample, this clonotype turned up many times. V gene TRBV7-8 combines with J gene TRBJ2-7, with TRBD1 as a possible D gene (6 bases). The CDR3 loop spans 14 amino acids. Deletions cut 2 bases from V and 6 bases from J, with 14 bases between. Germline V CDR1 and CDR2: SGHVS, FQNEAQ. DNA for the CDR3: TGTGCCAGCAGCTTACTATCACAGGGAAGCGAGCAGTACTTC. Its translation is CASSLLSQGSEQYF. Looking up the rest from reference TRBV7-8 and TRBJ2-7 gives the full variable domain: GAGVSQSPRYKVAKRGQDVALRCDPISGHVSLFWYQQALGQGPEFLTYFQNEAQLDKSGLPSDRFFAERPEGSVSTLKIQRTQQEDSAVYLCASSLLSQGSEQYFGPGTRLTVT.

This clonotype was detected many times. This sequence joins TRBV20-1 and TRBJ2-7; TRBD2 is a possible D gene (6 bases). V lost 3 bases to trimming and J lost 2 bases, with 11 bases between them. Germline V lookup: CDR1 DFQATT, CDR2 SNEGSKA (reference sequence). CDR3 length equals 13 residues. CDR3 bases: TGCAGTGCTAGTTTCGGGAGTACCTACGAGCAGTACTTC. This codes for CSASFGSTYEQYF.

The CDR3 coding sequence is TGCGCCAGCAGCCCCTGGGACAGGGGGTCTGCTGAAGCTTTCTTT. Translated, it gives CASSPWDRGSAEAFF. The chain carries TRBV5-1 and TRBJ1-1, with 11 bases identical to TRBD1. Unmatched junction bases numbered 8, after V lost 4 bases and J lost 6 bases. CDR1 and CDR2 (germline): SGHRS, YFSETQ. CDR3 size: 15 residues.

The chain uses TRBV7-2 and TRBJ2-7, with D hard to call. The CDR3 is 14 residues long. The germline V gene encodes CDR1 SGHTA and CDR2 FQGNSA. The V and J ends lost 5 bases and 5 bases respectively, with 16 bases between them. CDR3 region: CASSPGPNFDEQYF. CDR3 nucleotide sequence: TGTGCCAGCAGCCCCGGACCTAATTTTGACGAGCAGTACTTC.

This clonotype was seen many times. This chain connects TRBV4-2 to TRBJ1-1; no clear D gene. CDR1 LGHNA and CDR2 YNFKEQ come from the germline V gene. This CDR3 is built from 15 residues. The ends were cut back, 0 bases at V and 0 bases at J, with 8 bases in the middle. The DNA of the CDR3 is TGTGCCAGCAGCCAAGAACCAGGTTTGAACACTGAAGCTTTCTTT. Translating it yields CASSQEPGLNTEAFF.

This clonotype has just a few counts. This chain connects TRBV4-2 to TRBJ2-5; D not certain. The CDR3 has 15 residues. Trimming pared 0 bases from V and 2 bases from J, leaving 10 bases between. Per the germline V gene, CDR1 is LGHNA and CDR2 is YNFKEQ. CDR3 sequence (DNA): TGTGCCAGCAGCCAAGACGGGCAGCAACAAGAGACCCAGTACTTC. It translates to CASSQDGQQQETQYF.

The chain recombines TRBV28 with TRBJ2-7; D is unclear. V was pared by 2 bases and J by 10 bases, with 18 bases between. This CDR3 comprises 14 residues. Germline CDR1 is MDHEN and CDR2 is SYDVKM. Here the CDR3 DNA reads TGTGCCAGCAGTTTAAAGAAAAGGTTCCGCGTCCAGTACTTC. Translating it yields CASSLKKRFRVQYF.

This clonotype has at least ten counts. V usage is TRBV7-8 and J usage is TRBJ1-1; D remains ambiguous. The CDR3 runs to 13 residues. Germline CDR1 and CDR2: SGHVS and FQNEAQ. With 4 bases removed from V and 6 bases from J, the gap between germline ends came to 12 bases. The chain's CDR3 is CASSSRGVPEAFF. The CDR3, as DNA: TGTGCCAGCAGCTCCCGAGGCGTGCCTGAAGCTTTCTTT.

This clonotype was observed a handful of times. The rearrangement joins TRBV20-1 to TRBJ1-6; TRBD1 matches at 8 bases. Germline CDR1 and CDR2: DFQATT and SNEGSKA (reference sequence). The CDR3 is 17 residues long. With V trimmed by 1 base and J by 7 bases, 12 bases remained unmatched. CDR3 sequence: CSARGGIGQGANSPLHF. CDR3 bases: TGCAGTGCTAGAGGCGGCATCGGACAGGGAGCGAATTCACCCCTCCACTTT.

This clonotype has at least ten counts. The rearrangement joins TRBV4-3 to TRBJ2-2; D gene ambiguous. CDR1 LGHNA and CDR2 YSLEER come from the germline V gene. The V and J ends lost 1 base and 3 bases respectively, with 9 bases between them. The CDR3 is 15 residues long. DNA of the CDR3: TGCGCCAGCAGCCAAGCCCAGGATTACACCGGGGAGCTGTTTTTT. Its protein is CASSQAQDYTGELFF.

This clonotype was observed at least ten times. V is TRBV5-1 and J is TRBJ1-4; TRBD1 agrees at 7 bases. Trimming took 4 bases from V and 6 from J; bases not matched to a gene: 9. The CDR3 covers 15 residues. The germline V gene encodes CDR1 SGHRS and CDR2 YFSETQ. CDR3 sequence reads: CASSASTGTDEKLFF. CDR3 sequence (DNA): TGCGCCAGCAGCGCGTCGACAGGGACCGATGAAAAACTGTTTTTT. Full variable domain (rest looked up from reference TRBV5-1 and TRBJ1-4): KAGVTQTPRYLIKTRGQQVTLSCSPISGHRSVSWYQQTPGQGLQFLFEYFSETQRNKGNFPGRFSGRQFSNSRSEMNVSTLELGDSALYLCASSASTGTDEKLFFGSGTQLSVL.

At least ten counts were recorded for this clonotype. The genes are TRBV28 and TRBJ2-7, with D possibly matching TRBD2 (5 bases). Per the germline V gene, CDR1 is MDHEN and CDR2 is SYDVKM. Deletions cut 4 bases from V and 12 bases from J, with 13 bases between. This CDR3 is 11 amino acids long. The CDR3 DNA reads as TGTGCCAGCAGTTCTGGACTGTGGCGGTACTTC. Residues: CASSSGLWRYF.

This clonotype was picked up many times. The germline gene is not matched at one end of the junction; a read error may be the cause. V gene TRBV5-1 combines with J gene TRBJ1-1, with D uncertain. This CDR3 has 15 residues. Germline-derived CDR1 and CDR2 are SGHRS and YFSETQ. In nucleotides, the CDR3 is TGCGCCAGCAGCCTAGACACCTCCGGGAACACCGAAGCTTTCTTT. Encoded protein: CASSLDTSGNTEAFF.

This clonotype was counted at least ten times. The chain links TRBV6-5 to TRBJ1-1; a weak D match, TRBD1 (6 bases). V was trimmed by 10 bases and J by 1 base, leaving 13 bases between them. The CDR3 spans 13 residues. Germline loops: CDR1 MNHEY, CDR2 SVGAGI. This CDR3 reads CATTLTGNTEAFF. For the CDR3, the DNA is TGTGCCACCACTTTGACAGGGAACACTGAAGCTTTCTTT.

This clonotype appeared many times. The chain employs TRBV20-1 and TRBJ2-5; 9 bases line up with TRBD1. From germline, CDR1 is DFQATT and CDR2 SNEGSKA (reference sequence). The CDR3 sequence is 13 residues long. Losses at the gene ends were 6 bases for V and 4 bases for J; bases not matched to a gene: 6. CDR3 sequence: CSATGGQGETQYF. DNA for the CDR3: TGCAGTGCAACAGGGGGCCAGGGAGAGACCCAGTACTTC.

This clonotype was observed at least ten times. V gene TRBV6-2 or TRBV6-3 combines with J gene TRBJ2-4; no clear D gene. There are 10 residues in the CDR3. CDR1 MNHEY and CDR2 SVGEGT come from the germline V gene. The ends were cut back, 2 bases at V and 16 bases at J, with 9 bases in the middle. The CDR3 DNA sequence: TGTGCCAGCAGTTACGACATCCCTTACTTC. Translating gives CASSYDIPYF.